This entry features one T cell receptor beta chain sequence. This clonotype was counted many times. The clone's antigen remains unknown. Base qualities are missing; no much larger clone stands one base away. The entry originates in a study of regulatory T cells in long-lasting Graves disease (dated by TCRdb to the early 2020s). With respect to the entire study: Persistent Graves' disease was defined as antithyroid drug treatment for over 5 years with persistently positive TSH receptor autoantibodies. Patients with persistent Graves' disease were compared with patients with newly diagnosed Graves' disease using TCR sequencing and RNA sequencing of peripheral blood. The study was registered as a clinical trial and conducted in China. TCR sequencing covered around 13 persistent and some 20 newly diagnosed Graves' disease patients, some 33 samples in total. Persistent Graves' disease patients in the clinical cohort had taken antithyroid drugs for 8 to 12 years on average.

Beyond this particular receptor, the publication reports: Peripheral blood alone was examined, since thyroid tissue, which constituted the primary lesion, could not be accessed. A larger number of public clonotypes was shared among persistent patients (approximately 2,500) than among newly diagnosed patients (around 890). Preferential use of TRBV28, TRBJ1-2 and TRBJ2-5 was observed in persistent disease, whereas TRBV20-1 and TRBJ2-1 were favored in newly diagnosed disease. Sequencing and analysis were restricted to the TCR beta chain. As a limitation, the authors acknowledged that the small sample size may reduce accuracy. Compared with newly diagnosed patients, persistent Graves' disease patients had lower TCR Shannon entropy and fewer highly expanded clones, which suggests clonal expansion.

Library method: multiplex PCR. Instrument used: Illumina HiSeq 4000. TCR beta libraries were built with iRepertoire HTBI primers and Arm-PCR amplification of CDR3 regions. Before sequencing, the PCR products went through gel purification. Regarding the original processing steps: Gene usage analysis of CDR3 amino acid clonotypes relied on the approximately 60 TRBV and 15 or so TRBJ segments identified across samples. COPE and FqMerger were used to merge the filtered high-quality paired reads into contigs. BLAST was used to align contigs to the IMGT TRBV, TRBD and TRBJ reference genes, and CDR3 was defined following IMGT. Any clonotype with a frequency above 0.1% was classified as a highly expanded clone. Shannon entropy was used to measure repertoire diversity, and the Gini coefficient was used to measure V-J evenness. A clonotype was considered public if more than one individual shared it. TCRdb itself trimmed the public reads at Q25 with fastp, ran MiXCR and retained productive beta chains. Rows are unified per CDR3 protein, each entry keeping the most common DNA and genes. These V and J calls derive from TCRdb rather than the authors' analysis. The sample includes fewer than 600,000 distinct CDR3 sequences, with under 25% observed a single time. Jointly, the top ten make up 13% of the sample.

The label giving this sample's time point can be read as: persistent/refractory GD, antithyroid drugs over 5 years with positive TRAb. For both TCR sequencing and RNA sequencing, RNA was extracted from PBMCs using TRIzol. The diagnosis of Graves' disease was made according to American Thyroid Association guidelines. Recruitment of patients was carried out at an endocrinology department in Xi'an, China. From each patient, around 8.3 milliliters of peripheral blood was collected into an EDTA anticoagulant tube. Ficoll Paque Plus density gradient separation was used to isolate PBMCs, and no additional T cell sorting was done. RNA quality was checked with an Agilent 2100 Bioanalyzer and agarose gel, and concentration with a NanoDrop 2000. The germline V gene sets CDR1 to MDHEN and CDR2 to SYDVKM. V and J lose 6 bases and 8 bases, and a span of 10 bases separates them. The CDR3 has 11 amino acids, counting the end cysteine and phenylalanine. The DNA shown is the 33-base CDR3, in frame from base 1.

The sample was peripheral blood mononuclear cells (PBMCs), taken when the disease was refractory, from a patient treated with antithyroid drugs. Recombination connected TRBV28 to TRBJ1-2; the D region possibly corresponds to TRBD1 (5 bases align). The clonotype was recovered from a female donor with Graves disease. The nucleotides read TGTGCCAGCAGCAGGGATGGCGGCTACACCTTC. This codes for CASSRDGGYTF.